These 2 T cell receptor beta chains share one sample of origin, sequenced in a study of identical twins. MiXCR, applied by TCRdb to the 5' RACE reads, yields one record per CDR3 protein. This sample has hundreds of thousands of distinct CDR3 sequences, with over 9% found just once. This same sample was also part of a study on yellow fever vaccine responses in identical twins.

The sequenced sample consisted of PBMCs. The receptors shown here come from a woman aged 18-29 years in good health.

This clonotype was counted a few times. The rearrangement joins TRBV10-3 to TRBJ2-7; D may correspond to TRBD1 or TRBD2 (5 bases each). Germline CDR1 and CDR2: ENHRY and SYGVKD. V was trimmed by 2 bases and J by 5 bases, leaving 13 bases between them. The CDR3 is 14 amino acids. CDR3 residues: CAISERDLLDEQYF. CDR3 DNA sequence: TGTGCCATCAGTGAGAGGGACCTCCTCGACGAGCAGTACTTC.

The chain links TRBV7-9 to TRBJ2-5; D gene ambiguous. V lost 1 base and J 5 bases, leaving 8 bases between the germline ends. CDR1 and CDR2 from the germline V gene are SEHNR and FQNEAQ (reference sequence). The CDR3 runs 13 residues. The CDR3 DNA is TGTGCCAGCAGCTTAGGCTTATGGGAGACCCAGTACTTC. It yields the protein CASSLGLWETQYF.